The next 27 T cell receptor beta chains were all read from a single sample in a study of blood T cell repertoires in COVID-19. Generated by immunoSEQ multiplex PCR, the TCRdb table keeps only in-frame clones and is missing some. The sample contains about 98,000 clones, 84% of which appear only once. Sample: peripheral blood. The receptors were sampled from a man in his forties or fifties with active or convalescent COVID-19.

CDR3 coding DNA: TGTGCCAGTAGTATTCCCCTGAAAGGACAGGAGGCCTTGTTTTTCAATCAGCCCCAGCATTTT. Its translation: CASSIPLKGQEALFFNQPQHF. The chain employs TRBV19 and TRBJ1-5; 7 nucleotides line up with TRBD1. The CDR3 has 21 amino acids. Germline CDR1 and CDR2: LNHDA and SQIVND (reference sequence). The ends lost 3 bases at V and 3 bases at J; junction bases unmatched: 23. Using reference TRBV19 and TRBJ1-5 for the parts outside the CDR3, the full variable domain is DGGITQSPKYLFRKEGQNVTLSCEQNLNHDAMYWYRQDPGQGLRLIYYSQIVNDFQKGDIAEGYSVSREKKESFPLTVTSAQKNPTAFYLCASSIPLKGQEALFFNQPQHFGDGTRLSIL.

This chain uses TRBV19 with TRBJ1-4, with D maybe TRBD1 (5 bases). V lost 7 bases to trimming and J lost 7 bases, with 16 bases between them. The V gene's germline CDR1 is LNHDA and CDR2 SQIVND (reference sequence). The CDR3 is made up of 14 amino acids. Written as DNA, the CDR3 is TGTGCCAGTAAAACAATAGGGGTCGGTGAAAAACTGTTTTTT. It yields the protein CASKTIGVGEKLFF.

At least ten counts were recorded for this clone. The genes are TRBV4-3 and TRBJ1-6; D is ambiguous. This CDR3 is built from 13 residues. Trimming shortened V by 1 base and J by 10 bases, and 8 bases separated the two germline ends. Looked up from germline, CDR1 is LGHNA and CDR2 is YSLEER. The CDR3 DNA reads as TGCGCCAGCAGCCAAGTAACGGGGTCACCCCTCCACTTT. It yields the protein CASSQVTGSPLHF.

The chain has TRBV12-3 or TRBV12-4 and TRBJ1-1; no clear D. The CDR3 extends over 13 amino acids. The V gene lost 6 bases and the J gene lost 4 bases, with 12 bases spanning the gap. The CDR3 nucleotides read TGTGCCAGCAGCCTGTATTGGAGCACTGAAGCTTTCTTT. Encoded protein: CASSLYWSTEAFF.

This chain uses TRBV9 with TRBJ1-6; 9 positions match TRBD1. The length of the CDR3 is 15 residues. Germline loops: CDR1 SGDLS, CDR2 YYNGEE. V lost 4 bases, J lost 10 bases, and 9 bases stayed unmatched. CDR3 loop: CASSPLGDRGSPLHF. The CDR3 DNA reads as TGTGCCAGCAGCCCCCTCGGAGACAGGGGGTCACCCCTCCACTTT.

The chain uses TRBV10-3 and TRBJ1-2, with TRBD1 matching over 12 bases. The CDR3 has 15 amino acids. J was trimmed by 7 bases and V by 4 bases; bases with no gene match: 7. Germline V gene data show CDR1 as ENHRY and CDR2 as SYGVKD. Written as DNA, the CDR3 is TGTGCCATCAGTGCGGGGGACAGGGGGCTGAGTGGCTACACCTTC. Its protein is CAISAGDRGLSGYTF.

The chain is built from TRBV5-4 and TRBJ2-2; TRBD1 might be the D (6 bases). Trimming pared 3 bases from V and 6 bases from J, leaving 9 bases between. In germline, CDR1 is SGHNT, CDR2 YYREEE (reference sequence). This CDR3 is built from 13 residues. The chain's CDR3 is CASSSQGSGELFF. The CDR3 DNA follows: TGTGCCAGCAGCTCACAGGGTTCCGGGGAGCTGTTTTTT.

The CDR3 DNA reads as TGTGCCAGCAGTTACTCTGTCCGAACAGGGAACACTGAAGCTTTCTTT. Its translation is CASSYSVRTGNTEAFF. This chain links TRBV6-2 or TRBV6-3 with TRBJ1-1; TRBD1 might be the D (5 bases). Germline V gene sequence: CDR1 MNHEY, CDR2 SVGEGT. V lost 0 bases to trimming and J lost 1 base, with 12 bases between them. This CDR3 has 16 residues.

This rearrangement joins TRBV11-2 to TRBJ2-2; D is perhaps TRBD1 (6 bases). Germline CDR1 SGHAT, CDR2 FQNNGV. The germline V and J ends were trimmed by 2 bases and 9 bases, with 13 bases remaining between them. This CDR3 has 14 residues. Here the CDR3 DNA reads TGTGCCAGCAGCTTACAAGACAGGTACCGGGAGCTGTTTTTT. Its protein is CASSLQDRYRELFF.

As concerns this clone: This sequence may be a read error, since a much larger clone differs from it by one base. Other DNA sequences of this sample code for an identical CDR3. The chain combines TRBV4-1 with TRBJ1-2; TRBD1 aligns across 7 bases. CDR3 length: 16 residues. CDR1 and CDR2 (germline): MGHRA, YSYEKL. The V gene end was trimmed by 0 bases and the J gene end by 1 base; junction bases not matched to a gene: 5. The DNA for the CDR3 is TGCGCCAGCAGCCAAGATCGACAGGGCGGTAACTATGGCTACACCTTC. It is translated as CASSQDRQGGNYGYTF.

V is TRBV6-2 or TRBV6-3 and J is TRBJ2-2; 11 nucleotides line up with TRBD2. Germline V CDR1 and CDR2: MNHEY, SVGEGT. This CDR3 has 16 residues. The J segment lost 7 bases and the V segment lost 2 bases, leaving 6 bases of the junction unmatched. The CDR3 loop reads CASSYVSGGAIGELFF. The CDR3 DNA reads TGTGCCAGCAGTTACGTTAGCGGGGGGGCCATCGGGGAGCTGTTTTTT.

This chain links TRBV27 with TRBJ1-1; D perhaps matches TRBD1 (6 bases). The CDR3 is 16 residues long. CDR1 is MNHEY and CDR2 is SMNVEV in the germline V gene (reference sequence). V was cut by 6 bases and J by 1 base, with 18 bases left in between. For the CDR3, the DNA is TGTGCCAGCAGCCGCATGCAGGGGTACGCGAACACTGAAGCTTTCTTT. It translates to CASSRMQGYANTEAFF.

J is TRBJ2-2 and V is TRBV14; a possible D gene is TRBD1 (5 bases). Germline V gene lookup returns CDR1 SGHDN and CDR2 FVKESK. With 4 bases removed from V and 3 bases from J, the gap between germline ends came to 12 bases. The length of the CDR3 is 15 residues. CDR3 in amino acids: CASSLQGGYTGELFF. The CDR3 DNA reads as TGTGCCAGCAGCCTCCAGGGCGGTTACACCGGGGAGCTGTTTTTT. Combining the CDR3 with reference TRBV14 and TRBJ2-2 gives the whole variable domain EAGVTQFPSHSVIEKGQTVTLRCDPISGHDNLYWYRRVMGKEIKFLLHFVKESKQDESGMPNNRFLAERTGGTYSTLKVQPAELEDSGVYFCASSLQGGYTGELFFGEGSRLTVL.

The V call is TRBV11-1, the J call TRBJ1-1, with D tentatively TRBD1 (6 bases). V dropped 3 bases and J dropped 4 bases, with 15 bases sitting between them. Looked up from germline, CDR1 is SGHAT and CDR2 is FQDESV (reference sequence). CDR3 length: 15 amino acids. The CDR3 reads CASSFGGAGGTEAFF. DNA for the CDR3: TGTGCCAGCAGCTTCGGGGGGGCCGGGGGCACTGAAGCTTTCTTT.

The rearrangement uses TRBV19 and TRBJ2-3; no definite D call. From germline, CDR1 is LNHDA and CDR2 SQIVND (reference sequence). V dropped 10 bases and J dropped 0 bases, with 17 bases sitting between them. The CDR3 extends over 15 amino acids. This CDR3 reads CANPFGKRSTDTQYF. In nucleotides, the CDR3 is TGTGCCAACCCCTTTGGTAAGAGGAGCACAGATACGCAGTATTTT.

CDR3 protein: CASSLRKAGGNYGYTF. The CDR3 nucleotides read TGCGCCAGCAGTTTGAGGAAGGCAGGGGGCAACTATGGCTACACCTTC. The gene calls are TRBV23-1 and TRBJ1-2; 8 bases align to TRBD1. TRBV23-1 counts as an open reading frame of uncertain function. V dropped 5 bases and J dropped 2; count of bases not matched to a gene: 10. This CDR3 is built from 16 residues.

The V call is TRBV5-1, the J call TRBJ2-7, with 7 bases lining up with TRBD1. Trimming took 0 bases from V and 3 from J; bases not matched to a gene: 6. CDR1 SGHRS and CDR2 YFSETQ come from the germline V gene. The CDR3 is 15 residues long. CDR3 DNA: TGCGCCAGCAGCTTGGATCCGGGACAGATCTACGAGCAGTACTTC. Amino acids: CASSLDPGQIYEQYF.

The genes are TRBV6-5 and TRBJ1-5, with D possibly being TRBD1 (5 bases). There are 15 residues in the CDR3. Trimming pared 6 bases from V and 0 bases from J, leaving 12 bases between. Germline V gene sequence: CDR1 MNHEY, CDR2 SVGAGI. The CDR3: CASRIGVFSNQPQHF. The CDR3 bases are TGTGCCAGCAGAATAGGGGTCTTTAGCAATCAGCCCCAGCATTTT.

The rearrangement links TRBV6-4 to TRBJ2-3, with 8 bases aligning to TRBD2. Germline CDR1 reads MRHNA; CDR2 reads SNTAGT. The CDR3 totals 15 residues. Unmatched junction bases numbered 0, after V lost 0 bases and J lost 1 base. The DNA for the CDR3 is TGTGCCAGCAGTGACTCTAGCGGGGGCACAGATACGCAGTATTTT. As protein: CASSDSSGGTDTQYF.

V and J are TRBV7-6 and TRBJ1-3; TRBD1 matches at 8 bases. The CDR3 spans 16 residues. The V gene end was trimmed by 4 bases and the J gene end by 0 bases; junction bases not matched to a gene: 5. Germline values: CDR1 SGHVS, CDR2 FNYEAQ. As DNA, the CDR3 is TGTGCCAGCAGCTACCGGGACAGGAGCTCTGGAAACACCATATATTTT. Amino acids: CASSYRDRSSGNTIYF.

In nucleotides, the CDR3 is TGTGCCAGCAGCTTAGGGGGGCCCCGGGGAACCGGGGAGCTGTTTTTT. Encoded protein: CASSLGGPRGTGELFF. The chain employs TRBV7-8 and TRBJ2-2; possible D gene TRBD1, 6 bases. CDR3 length equals 16 residues. Germline values: CDR1 SGHVS, CDR2 FQNEAQ. Trimming stripped 1 base from V and 5 bases from J, with 14 bases between.

The V and J genes are TRBV5-1 and TRBJ2-7, with no clear D. Germline values: CDR1 SGHRS, CDR2 YFSETQ. The CDR3 extends over 15 amino acids. Between the trimmed V and J ends, which lost 0 bases and 4 bases, there was a span of 14 bases. CDR3 sequence: CASSLDPNNLYEQYF. CDR3 nucleotide sequence: TGCGCCAGCAGCTTGGACCCTAATAATTTATACGAGCAGTACTTC.

The chain couples TRBV13 to TRBJ2-7; TRBD2 matches at 10 bases. After removal of 5 bases from V and 0 bases from J, the junction contained 10 bases not matched to a gene. The germline V gene has CDR1 PRHDT and CDR2 FYEKMQ (reference sequence). CDR3 length: 17 amino acids. As DNA, the CDR3 is TGTGCCAGCAGCACAGGTTATAGCGGGGGGAGCTCCTACGAGCAGTACTTC. Protein product: CASSTGYSGGSSYEQYF.

CDR3 sequence (DNA): TGTGCCAGCAGTTCGGCCGCAGCGGGTTCTGAAAAACTGTTTTTT. It is translated as CASSSAAAGSEKLFF. The chain is built from TRBV6-5 and TRBJ1-4; no clear D gene. Germline CDR1 reads MNHEY; CDR2 reads SVGAGI. The CDR3 extends over 15 amino acids. V dropped 4 bases and J dropped 7 bases, with 16 bases sitting between them.

This clone was recorded a few times. The chain has TRBV4-1 and TRBJ1-2; 8 nucleotides align to TRBD1. After removal of 0 bases from V and 8 bases from J, the junction contained 8 bases not matched to a gene. The CDR3 extends over 15 amino acids. Germline V gene data show CDR1 as MGHRA and CDR2 as YSYEKL. CDR3 bases: TGCGCCAGCAGCCAAGATCCAGGGGGCGCAAAGGGCTACACCTTC. Translating gives CASSQDPGGAKGYTF.

V is TRBV6-5 and J is TRBJ2-1; D may be TRBD1 (5 bases). V was shortened by 5 bases and J by 2 bases, with 10 bases between the two germline ends. CDR3 size: 14 residues. Germline V gene lookup returns CDR1 MNHEY and CDR2 SVGAGI. The CDR3: CASSRGLTYNEQFF. CDR3 DNA: TGTGCCAGCAGTAGGGGCCTGACCTACAATGAGCAGTTCTTC.

The chain uses TRBV11-2 and TRBJ1-1; 7 nucleotides line up with TRBD1. Germline V gene data show CDR1 as SGHAT and CDR2 as FQNNGV. There are 16 residues in the CDR3. V was pared by 4 bases and J by 0 bases, with 8 bases of the junction left unmatched. The CDR3 sequence: CASSSLTGLMNTEAFF. The CDR3, as DNA: TGTGCCAGCAGCTCGCTGACAGGGCTCATGAACACTGAAGCTTTCTTT.